The 26 T cell receptor beta chains presented below share a single source sample, sequenced in a study of blood T cell repertoires in COVID-19. The table came from immunoSEQ multiplex PCR; TCRdb's copy has only in-frame clones and leaves some out. The table records about 76,000 clones, around 74% of them present only once. Material for sequencing was peripheral blood. These TCRs come from a man in his 70s with acute or convalescent COVID-19.

This clone was recorded a few times. The chain employs TRBV7-3 and TRBJ2-1, with 7 bases lining up with TRBD1. The CDR3 is 16 residues long. The ends lost 5 bases at V and 5 bases at J; junction bases unmatched: 12. In germline, CDR1 is SGHTA, CDR2 FQGTGA. CDR3 coding DNA: TGTGCCAGCAGCCCTCACGGCAGGGGGTCAGACAATGAGCAGTTCTTC. Residues: CASSPHGRGSDNEQFF.

This clone was picked up a small number of times. The chain carries TRBV27 and TRBJ1-2; 7 nucleotides match TRBD1. V was clipped by 3 bases and J by 4 bases; unmatched bases: 8. Germline V gene lookup returns CDR1 MNHEY and CDR2 SMNVEV (reference sequence). The CDR3 covers 15 residues. The DNA for the CDR3 is TGTGCCAGCAGTTTGAGCCGGGACAGCACCTATGGCTACACCTTC. This encodes CASSLSRDSTYGYTF.

The chain joins TRBV5-8 to TRBJ2-7, with 8 nucleotides matching TRBD1. This CDR3 is built from 13 residues. The ends lost 1 base at V and 5 bases at J; junction bases unmatched: 2. Germline loops: CDR1 SGHTS, CDR2 YDEGEE. The CDR3 DNA sequence: TGTGCCAGCAGCTTGAAGACAGGGGACGAGCAGTACTTC. Protein: CASSLKTGDEQYF.

V gene TRBV2 combines with J gene TRBJ2-5; maybe TRBD2 (6 bases). The CDR3 runs to 12 residues. Germline V gives CDR1 SNHLY, CDR2 FYNNEI. V shed 6 bases and J shed 5 bases, with 10 bases lying between them. CDR3: CASSGGVETQYF. The CDR3, as DNA: TGTGCCAGCAGCGGGGGTGTGGAGACCCAGTACTTC. Together with reference TRBV2 and TRBJ2-5, the CDR3 gives the full variable domain: EPEVTQTPSHQVTQMGQEVILRCVPISNHLYFYWYRQILGQKVEFLVSFYNNEISEKSEIFDDQFSVERPDGSNFTLKIRSTKLEDSAMYFCASSGGVETQYFGPGTRLLVL.

The rearrangement links TRBV5-1 to TRBJ1-5, with D maybe TRBD1 (6 bases). CDR3 length equals 15 residues. Germline lookup yields CDR1 SGHRS and CDR2 YFSETQ. V was trimmed by 0 bases and J by 2 bases, leaving 9 bases between them. The CDR3 DNA is TGCGCCAGCAGCTTGGCGGGGGGCGGCAATCAGCCCCAGCATTTT. Residues: CASSLAGGGNQPQHF.

The rearrangement uses TRBV28 and TRBJ1-2; no definite D call. Germline V gene lookup returns CDR1 MDHEN and CDR2 SYDVKM. The CDR3 runs 13 residues. Trimming took 2 bases from V and 7 from J, leaving 11 bases between them. CDR3 residues: CASSLVAGGGYTF. CDR3 DNA sequence: TGTGCCAGCAGTTTAGTGGCGGGAGGTGGCTACACCTTC.

In this sample, this clone turned up a few times. The chain uses TRBV7-2 and TRBJ1-3; no clear D gene. V was clipped by 8 bases and J by 0 bases, with 8 bases between them. Germline lookup yields CDR1 SGHTA and CDR2 FQGNSA. The CDR3 totals 13 residues. CDR3 sequence: CASARFSGNTIYF. As DNA, the CDR3 is TGTGCCAGCGCCAGGTTCTCTGGAAACACCATATATTTT.

The chain has TRBV24-1 and TRBJ2-7, with D possibly being TRBD2 (5 bases). Trimming removed 4 bases at V and 5 bases at J, with 17 bases between. Germline assignment: CDR1 KGHDR and CDR2 SFDVKD. CDR3 length: 15 amino acids. The CDR3 bases are TGTGCCACCAGTGACCCGGGTAAGGGAGCGGACGAGCAGTACTTC. Translating it yields CATSDPGKGADEQYF.

This clone occurred a few times. The chain couples TRBV19 to TRBJ2-2, with TRBD2 as a possible D gene (6 bases). The CDR3 has 16 residues. In germline, CDR1 is LNHDA, CDR2 SQIVND (reference sequence). The V and J ends lost 5 bases and 1 base respectively, with 14 bases between them. CDR3 sequence reads: CASSSFRDLNTGELFF. CDR3 coding DNA: TGTGCCAGTAGTTCGTTCCGGGACTTGAACACCGGGGAGCTGTTTTTT.

This clone was seen only a few times. CDR3 nucleotides: TGTGCCACCTCGGGTAGCACAGATACGCAGTATTTT. This translates into CATSGSTDTQYF. V gene TRBV24-1 combines with J gene TRBJ2-3; D call uncertain. The CDR3 sequence is 12 residues long. Trimming took 9 bases from V and 0 from J, leaving 6 bases between them. CDR1 and CDR2 (germline): KGHDR, SFDVKD.

In its sample, this clone was seen once. V usage is TRBV5-1 and J usage is TRBJ2-7; the match to TRBD2 covers 12 bases. Germline loops: CDR1 SGHRS, CDR2 YFSETQ. This CDR3 contains 16 residues. After removal of 0 bases from V and 5 bases from J, the junction contained 6 bases not matched to a gene. The CDR3 region has the DNA TGCGCCAGCAGCTTGGGACTAGCGGGAGTAAGGAACGAGCAGTACTTC. As protein: CASSLGLAGVRNEQYF.

The chain joins TRBV19 to TRBJ1-1; weak D call: TRBD1 (5 bases). The CDR3 has 14 residues. Germline CDR1 and CDR2: LNHDA and SQIVND (reference sequence). V was pared by 5 bases and J by 3 bases, with 13 bases between. This CDR3 reads CASSPGRGDTEAFF. The CDR3 DNA is TGTGCCAGTAGTCCCGGCCGGGGGGACACTGAAGCTTTCTTT.

This clone was counted a few times. V is TRBV4-3 and J is TRBJ1-1; D remains unclear. V gave up 0 bases and J gave up 1 base, with 6 bases separating them. CDR3 length: 14 amino acids. Germline lookup yields CDR1 LGHNA and CDR2 YSLEER. CDR3 residues: CASSQEGGNTEAFF. As DNA, the CDR3 is TGCGCCAGCAGCCAAGAGGGAGGGAACACTGAAGCTTTCTTT.

The chain is built from TRBV10-3 and TRBJ1-4; D is unclear. Germline V lookup: CDR1 ENHRY, CDR2 SYGVKD. The CDR3 sequence is 13 residues long. The V end lost 8 bases, the J end lost 4 bases, and 11 bases lay between the germline ends. The CDR3 here is CAIGPRINEKLFF. CDR3 coding DNA: TGTGCCATCGGGCCAAGAATTAATGAAAAACTGTTTTTT.

V usage is TRBV5-1 and J usage is TRBJ2-1; the match to TRBD2 covers 8 bases. Germline V lookup: CDR1 SGHRS, CDR2 YFSETQ. This CDR3 contains 14 residues. With V trimmed by 10 bases and J by 5 bases, 11 bases remained unmatched. CDR3 in DNA: TGCGCCTGCCAGTCGAGCGGGAGAAACAATGAGCAGTTCTTC. Translated: CACQSSGRNNEQFF.

CDR3 loop: CASRLAMGKGYEQYF. The CDR3 nucleotides are TGTGCAAGTCGCTTAGCGATGGGGAAGGGGTACGAGCAGTACTTC. The V call is TRBV12-2, the J call TRBJ2-7; no DNA check was done on the table's D call, TRBD1. TRBV12-2 is a known pseudogene. This CDR3 has 15 residues.

This clone has more than one count but fewer than ten. The V call is TRBV6-2 or TRBV6-3, the J call TRBJ2-7; no reliable D call. V was cut by 2 bases and J by 6 bases, with 17 bases left in between. The CDR3 length is 15 residues. The germline V gene encodes CDR1 MNHEY and CDR2 SVGEGT. CDR3 sequence: CASSYLVPGLSEQYF. CDR3 sequence (DNA): TGTGCCAGCAGTTACCTCGTTCCAGGTCTGTCCGAGCAGTACTTC.

The chain uses TRBV19 and TRBJ1-5; 7 bases match TRBD1. V lost 6 bases and J lost 1; bases outside the gene matches: 9. The CDR3 is 16 amino acids. Germline V gene lookup returns CDR1 LNHDA and CDR2 SQIVND (reference sequence). Here the CDR3 DNA reads TGTGCCAGTAGCTACCCGACAGGGAGGAGCAATCAGCCCCAGCATTTT. Its protein product is CASSYPTGRSNQPQHF.

The sample holds a few counts of this clone. The V gene is TRBV9, the J gene TRBJ1-1, with 11 bases lining up with TRBD1. This CDR3 contains 17 residues. The V gene's germline CDR1 is SGDLS and CDR2 YYNGEE. The V segment lost 3 bases and the J segment 3 bases; nucleotides outside the gene matches: 10. The CDR3 DNA reads as TGTGCCAGCAGCGCATCTGGGACAGGGGGGAGGGACACTGAAGCTTTCTTT. It yields the protein CASSASGTGGRDTEAFF.

This clone was observed a handful of times. V usage is TRBV5-4 and J usage is TRBJ2-7; D is perhaps TRBD2 (5 bases). The CDR3 loop spans 16 amino acids. Germline values: CDR1 SGHNT, CDR2 YYREEE (reference sequence). Trimming took 0 bases from V and 0 from J, leaving 13 bases between them. CDR3 in DNA: TGTGCCAGCAGCTTGGCTCCTACAGCGGACTCCTACGAGCAGTACTTC. Translated: CASSLAPTADSYEQYF.

The chain recombines TRBV9 with TRBJ2-3; TRBD1 might be the D (6 bases). Trimming removed 3 bases at V and 2 bases at J, with 10 bases between. Germline V lookup: CDR1 SGDLS, CDR2 YYNGEE. The CDR3 totals 14 residues. CDR3 coding DNA: TGTGCCAGCAGCGCCCGGACAGCCACAGATACGCAGTATTTT. Protein sequence: CASSARTATDTQYF.

The chain employs TRBV7-3 and TRBJ2-3; no clear D gene. This CDR3 region has 17 residues. V was trimmed by 5 bases and J by 0 bases, leaving 18 bases between them. The germline CDR1 and CDR2 sequences are SGHTA and FQGTGA. The CDR3 region is CASSRNGSPPSTDTQYF. CDR3 nucleotide sequence: TGTGCCAGCAGCCGCAACGGGTCCCCCCCTAGCACAGATACGCAGTATTTT.

The chain carries TRBV28 and TRBJ2-7; maybe TRBD2 (5 bases). Germline CDR1 MDHEN, CDR2 SYDVKM. The ends were cut back, 10 bases at V and 5 bases at J, with 12 bases in the middle. The CDR3 runs to 11 residues. The CDR3 here is CATDGNHEQYF. CDR3 coding DNA: TGTGCCACCGACGGGAACCACGAGCAGTACTTC.

The chain couples TRBV18 to TRBJ2-5; no clear D. The CDR3 loop spans 13 amino acids. Germline V gives CDR1 KGHSH, CDR2 LQKENI. V lost 5 bases, J lost 1 base, and 8 bases lay in between. The CDR3 here is CASSGGAQETQYF. For the CDR3, the DNA is TGTGCCAGCTCAGGCGGAGCCCAAGAGACCCAGTACTTC.

Concerning this clone: The same CDR3 can be traced to other DNA sequences in this sample. The rearrangement uses TRBV14 and TRBJ2-1; 11 nucleotides agree with TRBD2. Germline V lookup: CDR1 SGHDN, CDR2 FVKESK. There are 16 residues in the CDR3. The V and J ends lost 0 bases and 4 bases, in that order; junction bases with no gene match: 2. CDR3 in amino acids: CASSQDRLAGYNEQFF. CDR3 nucleotide sequence: TGTGCCAGCAGCCAAGATAGACTAGCGGGATACAATGAGCAGTTCTTC.

The table lists this clone with a few counts. The chain joins TRBV9 to TRBJ2-5; 7 positions agree with TRBD1. CDR1 and CDR2 (germline): SGDLS, YYNGEE. CDR3 length: 13 residues. The V gene end was trimmed by 0 bases and the J gene end by 6 bases; junction bases not matched to a gene: 2. The CDR3 reads CASSVEGAKTQYF. The DNA of the CDR3 is TGTGCCAGCAGCGTAGAGGGGGCCAAGACCCAGTACTTC.